A single T cell receptor (beta chain) is shown here with its context. Alongside a J-beta primer mix, a sample-barcoded 5' primer served in a second PCR lasting about 7 to 12 cycles. Each CDR3 protein gets one entry after TCRdb re-called the 5' RACE reads with MiXCR. The data contain about 730,000 distinct CDR3 sequences, roughly 41% of them singletons. The data stem from a study of blood T cells in healthy people across ages. CDR3 length: 12 residues. Germline CDR1 reads SQVTM; CDR2 reads ANQGSEA. Trimming shortened V by 2 bases and J by 3 bases, and 7 bases separated the two germline ends. The clonotype was recovered from a woman aged 55-69 years in good health. Sequencing was carried out using blood. V and J are TRBV29-1 and TRBJ1-2; D unresolved. The CDR3 protein is CSVERPDYGYTF. The CDR3 DNA follows: TGCAGCGTTGAAAGGCCCGACTATGGCTACACCTTC.